This section outlines one T cell receptor beta chain sequence together with its context. Its specific antigen is unknown. No qualities accompany the bases; no much larger clone lies one base away. This entry comes from a study of shared clonotypes between healthy human individuals (dated by TCRdb to the early 2020s). Study-wide context: The cohort included a few men and two women between 18 and 49 years of age. Leukapheresis yielded between about 0.9 and 10 billion PBMCs per donor. Libraries were prepared and TCR repertoires were sequenced by different laboratories using diverse techniques, in order to increase sequencing depth and limit assay-specific biases. To estimate repertoire size and how much clonotype sharing occurs between individuals, the study deeply sequenced the blood TCR repertoires of 4 to 6 healthy adults. For each donor, three plates each were used for CD4 naive and CD4 memory, two plates were used for CD8 naive, and one plate was used for CD8 memory. Beyond this particular receptor, the publication reports: Incomplete sequencing was indicated by rarefaction of sorted-subset datasets, despite the large sequencing depth. Larger estimated clonotype richness was generally found for naive subsets than for memory subsets. Only blood was sampled, and tissue TCR repertoires likely differ from those in blood. The genetic and exposure-history diversity represented was limited by the small number of donors. Clonotypes shared by all four sorted-subset donors showed higher generation probabilities than non-shared clonotypes. Based on pairwise subsampling, the degree of clonotype sharing among donors was expected to be affected by sequencing depth. Across a handful of donors, roughly 5.1% of naive CD4, 3% to 3.5% of naive CD8, about 2% of memory CD4, and roughly 0.4% of memory CD8 clonotypes were shared.

Donors were healthy HIV-negative adults with no recently reported acute infections or vaccinations. Every donor was a Caucasian adult residing in Nashville, Tennessee, USA. CD4+ T cells were enriched through magnetic negative selection, after which naive cells were positively selected on CD45RA and the remaining negative fraction served as the memory subset. Blood was obtained by leukapheresis, after which PBMCs were separated by Ficoll-Histopaque density gradient centrifugation and cryopreserved in liquid nitrogen vapor phase. Analytical flow cytometry was used to check the purity and quantity of every magnetically sorted T cell population. Each sorted fraction had its genomic DNA isolated and then quantified by UV absorbance on a Nanodrop 2000c. V is pruned by 6 bases and J by 5 bases, leaving 6 bases of the junction without a gene match. Looking up the germline V gene yields CDR1 KGHSH and CDR2 LQKENI. Inclusive of the bounding cysteine and phenylalanine, the CDR3 is 13 residues long. Here the CDR3 DNA is all that survives: 39 bases in frame from base 1.

TCR CDR3 regions were amplified from genomic DNA by multiplex PCR using the deep immunoSEQ assay. Extracted genomic DNA from each cell subset was distributed evenly across all wells of several immunoSEQ 96-well plates, and each plate was treated as a replicate. Each replicate PCR for sorted subsets received roughly 200 ng genomic DNA, equal to about 30,000 T cell genomes. The purified libraries were quantified using a Qubit 3.0 fluorometer, sized with a Bioanalyzer 2100, and then quantified again using the KAPA Library Quantification kit. Every immunoSEQ 96-well plate was sequenced on a separate single-read 150-cycle Illumina NextSeq 550 flow cell. The study's own analysis went as follows. The immunoSEQ output contained only junctional sequences without quality scores, so filtering could not match that applied to full-length reads. To assign V/J genes and CDR3, sequences were annotated against IMGT germline references using PyIR, a Python wrapper for IgBLAST v1.9. Reads were filtered out if the reads had weak V/J assignments (E-value above 1e-6), no CDR3, stop codons, out-of-frame junctions, or ambiguous translated residues. V3J clonotypes were defined by identical inferred V gene, J gene, and CDR3 amino acid sequence. To compute the percentage overlap between repertoires, the number of shared unique clonotypes was divided by the size of the smaller repertoire. RTK rarefaction, the Chao1 estimator, and Recon v2.1 estimates of unobserved clonotypes were used to assess repertoire richness. For all TCRbeta clonotypes obtained by the gDNA method from a handful of donors, generation probabilities were computed with OLGA. What TCRdb holds here is the immuneACCESS table cut down to in-frame rearrangements. Part of the clones is not present; checked against another copy, under half of the missing clones reflect an unresolved V gene, and the others are unexplained. The V and J calls and clone size come from that table; D and trimming were worked out from the DNA. The sample records approximately 1.4 million clones, 95% to 99% of which are singletons. The ten biggest clones cover about 0.42% of the sample.

This clonotype originated in a man aged 25-45 years in good health. The material sequenced was naive CD4+ T cells sorted from blood. This specimen's cell subset or site label, interpreted: CD45RA+ positively selected. Recombination connected TRBV18 to TRBJ1-1; TRBD1 agrees with 7 junctional bases. The sequenced DNA is TGTGCCAGCTCGTCGCAGGGGGGTACTGAAGCTTTCTTT. This encodes CASSSQGGTEAFF.